The clone carrying this T cell receptor beta chain occurred many times. This record belongs to a study of T cells in Graves' hyperthyroidism and ophthalmopathy. Germline CDR1 reads MNHNY; CDR2 reads SVGAGI (reference sequence). V was pared by 0 bases and J by 5 bases, with 5 bases of the junction left unmatched. The CDR3 loop spans 15 amino acids. A patient was excluded if there was uncontrolled infection, other autoimmune disease, pregnancy or lactation. TCR beta CDR3 regions were amplified from RNA transcripts. HTBI primers were the set used in a first-round RT-PCR of the TCR CDR3. TCRdb re-called the multiplex PCR reads with MiXCR, one entry per CDR3 protein. The top ten clones hold about 31% of a sample with a few hundred thousand distinct CDR3 sequences, more than 15% of them seen once.

This rearrangement joins TRBV6-6 to TRBJ2-3; 7 nucleotides agree with TRBD2. Sequencing used blood. The clonotype comes from a woman between 25 and 40 years old with Graves' ophthalmopathy. CDR3 in DNA: TGTGCCAGCAGTTACTCGGGAGGGTTTGGAGATACGCAGTATTTT. It specifies CASSYSGGFGDTQYF.